This T cell receptor beta chain was obtained from a study of OX40 agonist ivuxolimab in advanced cancers. As for the study in general: Patients with prior anti-PD-1, anti-PD-L1 or anti-CTLA-4 therapy were eligible; 40% had some. The study, taken as a whole, reports: The authors also found low normalized T-cell clonal expansion in some nonresponders.

Autoimmune disease history or systemic immunosuppression excluded patients. The method was immunoSEQ multiplex PCR; TCRdb's version includes in-frame clones alone and lacks a portion of them. The table shows about 28,000 clones, with around four fifths occurring only once. A few counts support this clone. The antigen remains undetermined. There are 12 residues in the CDR3. Germline assignment: CDR1 SGHVS and CDR2 FQNEAQ. V was clipped by 2 bases and J by 0 bases, with 1 base between them. This TCR was recovered from an adult with an advanced solid tumor such as melanoma, head and neck, liver or kidney cancer. The sequenced sample was CD4+ or CD8+ T cells sorted from blood, obtained in a trial of the OX40 agonist ivuxolimab. The V and J genes are TRBV7-8 and TRBJ1-1; the D is unclear. The CDR3 region is CASSLLNTEAFF. CDR3 bases: TGTGCCAGCAGCTTATTGAACACTGAAGCTTTCTTT.